This is a list of T cell receptor beta chains from one sample in a study of OX40 agonist ivuxolimab in advanced cancers. Sequencing was performed with immunoSEQ multiplex PCR; in TCRdb, only in-frame clones are kept and a portion is missing. The sample records 60,000 to 85,000 clones, around 80% being singletons. The sequenced sample was CD4+ or CD8+ T cells sorted from blood, obtained in a trial of the OX40 agonist ivuxolimab. The source of these receptors is an adult with an advanced solid tumor such as melanoma, head and neck, liver or kidney cancer. Both conserved end residues are part of each CDR3. A D gene is named only where the DNA matches it firmly. Expanded clones get a size class; other rows say once, few or many, or leave the size out.

j_call | cdr3_length | v_call | d_call | clone_size | cdr3_aa | cdr3_nt
TRBJ2-7 | 14 | TRBV11-1 | TRBD1 | - | CASSLGQETYEQYF | TGTGCCAGCAGCCTGGGACAGGAGACCTACGAGCAGTACTTC
TRBJ1-2 | 14 | TRBV10-2 | - | few | CASSERDTNYGYTF | TGCGCCAGCAGTGAACGGGACACTAACTATGGCTACACCTTC
TRBJ2-1 | 15 | TRBV7-8 | TRBD1 | - | CASSLGQGTWNEQFF | TGTGCCAGCAGCTTAGGACAGGGAACTTGGAATGAGCAGTTCTTC
TRBJ2-3 | 13 | TRBV2 | - | - | CASTYGPTDTQYF | TGTGCCAGCACCTACGGGCCTACAGATACGCAGTATTTT
TRBJ2-7 | 15 | TRBV10-3 | TRBD1 | many | CAISDRDRVGYEQYF | TGTGCCATCAGTGACCGGGACAGGGTAGGTTACGAGCAGTACTTC
TRBJ1-2 | 15 | TRBV5-1 | - | - | CASSFPTGSNYGYTF | TGCGCCAGCAGCTTCCCCACAGGGTCGAACTATGGCTACACCTTC
TRBJ2-1 | 16 | TRBV11-2 | - | - | CASRVGIGPAYNEQFF | TGTGCCAGCCGAGTTGGAATAGGACCCGCCTACAATGAGCAGTTCTTC
TRBJ1-2 | 12 | TRBV2 | - | few | CARKYGDKYYTF | TGTGCCAGAAAGTATGGAGACAAGTACTACACCTTC
TRBJ2-7 | 17 | TRBV27 | TRBD2 | - | CASSSRGLADSSYEQYF | TGTGCCAGCAGTTCCCGGGGACTAGCCGACAGCTCCTACGAGCAGTACTTC
TRBJ2-3 | 16 | TRBV6-6 | TRBD1 | - | CASSPLGTGDTDTQYF | TGTGCCAGCAGTCCACTCGGGACAGGGGACACAGATACGCAGTATTTT
TRBJ1-5 | 13 | TRBV29-1 | TRBD1 | - | CSARDSYNQPQHF | TGCAGCGCCAGGGACAGTTATAATCAGCCCCAGCATTTT
TRBJ2-1 | 15 | TRBV2 | - | - | CASNGVGGPYNEQFF | TGTGCCAGCAATGGGGTCGGGGGACCCTACAATGAGCAGTTCTTC
TRBJ1-5 | 14 | TRBV5-4 | - | - | CASSLAGGDQPQHF | TGTGCCAGCAGCTTGGCCGGAGGCGATCAGCCCCAGCATTTT
TRBJ1-3 | 14 | TRBV18 | - | - | CASSPQGTGNTIYF | TGTGCCAGCTCACCACAGGGTACTGGAAACACCATATATTTT
TRBJ1-3 | 13 | TRBV28 | - | - | CASSPRGGNTIYF | TGTGCCAGCAGTCCCAGGGGAGGAAACACCATATATTTT
TRBJ1-2 | 14 | TRBV7-8 | TRBD1 | - | CASSLTGGSNGYTF | TGTGCCAGCAGCTTGACAGGGGGCTCGAATGGCTACACCTTC
TRBJ1-3 | 14 | TRBV6-5 | TRBD1 | - | CASSSRDSPNTIYF | TGTGCCAGCAGTTCCCGGGACAGTCCAAACACCATATATTTT
TRBJ2-3 | 14 | TRBV29-1 | - | few | CSVDDRQIPDTQYF | TGCAGCGTTGACGACAGGCAAATCCCAGATACGCAGTATTTT
TRBJ2-3 | 16 | TRBV5-1 | - | - | CASSLGSGARTDTQYF | TGCGCCAGCAGCTTGGGCTCGGGGGCGCGCACAGATACGCAGTATTTT
TRBJ2-5 | 15 | TRBV27 | TRBD1 | few | CASSFNRGVQETQYF | TGTGCCAGCAGTTTCAACAGGGGGGTACAAGAGACCCAGTACTTC
TRBJ1-2 | 15 | TRBV6-1 | - | - | CASGGVTGPIYGYTF | TGTGCCAGTGGGGGAGTCACAGGCCCCATCTATGGCTACACCTTC
TRBJ1-2 | 11 | TRBV29-1 | - | - | CSAGGTTGYTF | TGCAGCGCTGGAGGGACCACGGGCTACACCTTC
TRBJ1-2 | 14 | TRBV19 | - | few | CASSRKGGPYGYTF | TGTGCCAGTAGTCGAAAGGGCGGACCCTATGGCTACACCTTC
TRBJ2-2 | 16 | TRBV27 | TRBD1 | once | CASSPDRGVITGELFF | TGTGCCAGCAGTCCCGACAGGGGCGTAATCACCGGGGAGCTGTTTTTT
TRBJ1-6 | 16 | TRBV7-3 | - | - | CASSLYGDGGNSPLHF | TGTGCCAGCAGCTTATACGGGGATGGAGGAAATTCACCCCTCCACTTT
TRBJ1-6 | 18 | TRBV5-5 | TRBD1 | - | CASRRGSGTDSYNSPLHF | TGTGCCAGCAGGCGGGGTTCCGGGACAGACTCCTATAATTCACCCCTCCACTTT
TRBJ2-1 | 15 | TRBV4-1 | - | - | CASSQGWDSYNEQFF | TGCGCCAGCAGCCAAGGGTGGGACTCCTACAATGAGCAGTTCTTC
TRBJ2-7 | 14 | TRBV19 | TRBD1 | - | CASSTGQGSYEQYF | TGTGCCAGTAGTACGGGACAGGGGTCCTACGAGCAGTACTTC
TRBJ2-7 | 14 | TRBV7-9 | TRBD1 | - | CASSPGQGVYEQYF | TGTGCCAGCAGCCCCGGACAGGGGGTATACGAGCAGTACTTC
TRBJ2-3 | 15 | TRBV25-1 | - | - | CASSRQAGRTDTQYF | TGTGCCAGCAGTCGACAAGCGGGCCGCACAGATACGCAGTATTTT
TRBJ1-1 | 15 | TRBV9 | - | - | CASSVGGKGDTEAFF | TGTGCCAGCAGCGTAGGAGGCAAAGGAGACACTGAAGCTTTCTTT
TRBJ1-1 | 15 | TRBV7-9 | - | - | CASSLVGGVGTEAFF | TGTGCCAGCAGCTTAGTTGGTGGGGTTGGGACTGAAGCTTTCTTT
TRBJ2-4 | 17 | TRBV4-1 | TRBD1 | - | CASSQVAQGSSKNIQYF | TGCGCCAGCAGCCAAGTTGCACAGGGGTCTTCCAAAAACATTCAGTACTTC
TRBJ2-5 | 13 | TRBV6-1 | - | - | CASSWGLQETQYF | TGTGCCAGCAGCTGGGGGCTCCAAGAGACCCAGTACTTC
TRBJ2-3 | 15 | TRBV6-1 | - | - | CASRGWTVDTDTQYF | TGTGCCAGCAGGGGCTGGACAGTAGACACAGATACGCAGTATTTT
TRBJ2-7 | 14 | TRBV2 | - | - | CASTRTEGAYEQYF | TGTGCCAGCACCCGGACAGAGGGCGCCTACGAGCAGTACTTC
TRBJ1-2 | 14 | TRBV5-5 | - | once | CASSLDAVYGGYTF | TGTGCCAGCAGCTTGGATGCAGTGTACGGTGGCTACACCTTC
TRBJ1-2 | 12 | TRBV7-2 | - | - | CASTEGRGGYTF | TGTGCCAGCACCGAAGGGCGCGGTGGCTACACCTTC
TRBJ1-5 | 16 | TRBV4-1 | - | - | CASSQLGLSSNQPQHF | TGCGCCAGCAGCCAGCTGGGACTCAGTAGCAATCAGCCCCAGCATTTT
TRBJ2-1 | 15 | TRBV5-1 | TRBD2 | - | CASSLREALYNEQFF | TGCGCCAGCAGCTTGCGGGAGGCCCTTTACAATGAGCAGTTCTTC
TRBJ2-5 | 16 | TRBV2 | - | once | CASSEELGGRRGTQYF | TGTGCCAGCAGTGAAGAACTTGGCGGCAGACGGGGGACCCAGTACTTC
TRBJ2-7 | 13 | TRBV30 | TRBD1 | - | CAWERDSGYEQYF | TGTGCCTGGGAGAGGGACAGCGGCTACGAGCAGTACTTC
TRBJ1-4 | 16 | TRBV5-4 | TRBD1 | - | CASSLAQGAGNEKLFF | TGTGCCAGCAGCTTGGCCCAGGGGGCGGGTAATGAAAAACTGTTTTTT
TRBJ1-1 | 15 | TRBV21-1 | - | medium-sized | CASSKGWEGLTEAFF | TGTGCCAGCAGCAAAGGTTGGGAGGGGTTGACTGAAGCTTTCTTT
TRBJ1-1 | 15 | TRBV7-2 | - | - | CASSPRHGSNTEAFF | TGTGCCAGCAGCCCTCGACATGGATCCAACACTGAAGCTTTCTTT
TRBJ2-1 | 18 | TRBV7-9 | TRBD2 | few | CASSLGWTSESSYNEQFF | TGTGCCAGCAGCTTAGGGTGGACTAGCGAGAGCTCCTACAATGAGCAGTTCTTC
TRBJ2-5 | 14 | TRBV9 | TRBD1 | - | CASSRDRGLETQYF | TGTGCCAGCAGCCGGGACAGGGGGTTGGAGACCCAGTACTTC
TRBJ1-1 | 13 | TRBV14 | - | - | CASSQEMNTEAFF | TGTGCCAGCAGCCAAGAAATGAACACTGAAGCTTTCTTT
TRBJ2-4 | 15 | TRBV5-6 | TRBD2 | - | CASSGPGGAKNIQYF | TGTGCCAGCAGCGGGCCCGGGGGGGCCAAAAACATTCAGTACTTC
TRBJ1-1 | 13 | TRBV19 | TRBD1 | few | CASARTGYTEAFF | TGTGCCAGTGCCCGGACAGGGTACACTGAAGCTTTCTTT
TRBJ1-5 | 12 | TRBV28 | - | - | CASSLRQQPQHF | TGTGCCAGCAGTTTACGTCAGCAGCCCCAGCATTTT